The clone carrying this T cell receptor (beta chain) came up many times. The data belong to a study of low-dose radiotherapy and immunotherapy resistance in tumors. Study-wide background: The study administered intravenous cyclophosphamide at 200 mg/m2 every two weeks, one day ahead of radiation and immunotherapy.

Primers targeting TRAV and TRBV primed first-strand cDNA, covering alpha and beta chains. TCRs were amplified for roughly 20 PCR cycles with a constant-region primer and V-primer adapter. TCRdb redid the calling of the reads with MiXCR, one entry per CDR3 protein. The sample shows 100,000 or so distinct CDR3 sequences, around 20% of them seen only once. The V gene's germline CDR1 is SGHAT and CDR2 FQNNGV. The V and J ends lost 5 bases and 6 bases, in that order; junction bases with no gene match: 1. The CDR3 has 14 amino acids. The time point is: after trial treatment. Treatment noted: LDRT plus nivolumab, ipilimumab, low-dose cyclophosphamide and aspirin (RACIN trial). Along with nivolumab and ipilimumab, donors received aspirin, low-dose cyclophosphamide and low-dose radiotherapy. Patients who could take part had advanced solid tumors with no tumor-infiltrating lymphocytes.

This receptor was obtained from a male donor with prostate cancer. The sequencing here drew on PBMCs, taken after low-dose radiotherapy plus immunotherapy. This sequence joins TRBV11-2 and TRBJ2-2; 12 bases fit TRBD2. The CDR3 bases are TGTGCCAGCAGCGGGACTAGCGGGTCCGGGGAGCTGTTTTTT. Amino acids: CASSGTSGSGELFF. The whole variable domain, remainder taken from reference TRBV11-2 and TRBJ2-2, is EAGVAQSPRYKIIEKRQSVAFWCNPISGHATLYWYQQILGQGPKLLIQFQNNGVVDDSQLPKDRFSAERLKGVDSTLKIQPAKLEDSAVYLCASSGTSGSGELFFGEGSRLTVL.